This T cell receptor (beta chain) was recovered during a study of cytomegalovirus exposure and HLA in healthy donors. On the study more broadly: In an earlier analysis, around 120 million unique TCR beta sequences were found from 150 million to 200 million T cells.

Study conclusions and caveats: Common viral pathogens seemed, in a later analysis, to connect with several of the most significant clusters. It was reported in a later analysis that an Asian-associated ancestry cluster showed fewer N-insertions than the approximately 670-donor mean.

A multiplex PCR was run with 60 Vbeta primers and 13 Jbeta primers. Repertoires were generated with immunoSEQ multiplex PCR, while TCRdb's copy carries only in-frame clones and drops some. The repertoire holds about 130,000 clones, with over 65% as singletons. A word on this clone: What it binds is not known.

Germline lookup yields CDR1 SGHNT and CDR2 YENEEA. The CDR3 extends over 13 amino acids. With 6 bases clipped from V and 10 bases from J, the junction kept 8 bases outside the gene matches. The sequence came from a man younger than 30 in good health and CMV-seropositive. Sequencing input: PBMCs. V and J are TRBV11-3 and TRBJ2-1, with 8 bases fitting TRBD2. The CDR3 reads CASSLGGAGEQFF. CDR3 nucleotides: TGTGCCAGCAGTCTCGGGGGGGCCGGGGAGCAGTTCTTC.